This TCR beta chain was recovered during a study of CD8 T cells in ankylosing spondylitis listed by TCRdb under 2017. Background for the entire study: T cell receptor beta repertoires were profiled in healthy donors and ankylosing spondylitis patients so that disease-linked TCR variants could be found. The whole study cohort included over a hundred healthy donors and 25 ankylosing spondylitis patients. Peripheral blood was sampled, and synovial fluid was also collected from ankylosing spondylitis patients.

TCRdb lists the instrument as Illumina HiSeq 2500. Quantitative 5'-RACE with molecular barcodes was the method used to prepare the TCR beta libraries. On the authors' methods: Disease-linked TCR variants were identified with a new computational method built on a probabilistic model of VDJ rearrangement. The public reads were run again by TCRdb, first through fastp at Q25 and then through MiXCR, and only productive beta chains were kept. All rows with the same CDR3 protein become a single entry with the most common DNA and genes. TCRdb's processing, not the study's, gives the V and J calls here. For this sample there are 310,000 or so distinct CDR3 sequences; around 20% appear just once. Less than 9% of the sample is in the top ten clones. Study-level results and caveats: The disease-linked clones showed a CD8+ phenotype and occurred at relatively low frequencies in peripheral blood. Blood from ankylosing spondylitis patients appeared to be characterized by a TCR beta motif composed of eight or nine highly homologous amino acid variants. The disease-linked clones were reported to be significantly enriched in matched synovial fluid samples from ankylosing spondylitis patients. Some motif variants were previously reported in synovial fluid and blood of reactive arthritis patients, suggesting common disease-initiation mechanisms.

Points on this clonotype: It lacks a known antigen. Qualities for individual bases were not recorded, and no much larger clone is one base off.

V loses 4 bases, J loses 7 bases, and the germline ends lie 17 bases apart. CDR1 SQVTM and CDR2 ANQGSEA are derived from the germline V gene. There are 14 amino acids in the CDR3, from cysteine to phenylalanine inclusive. The entry retains the CDR3 DNA only, 42 bases that are in frame from base 1. The source of this sequence is a male donor with ankylosing spondylitis or in good health (not recorded which). The rearrangement combines TRBV29-1 with TRBJ2-1; the D gene cannot be named for sure. Sequences were obtained from blood, either unsorted or a sorted T cell fraction (not recorded which). The nucleotide sequence reads TGCAGCGTTGTGGTATCGCGTGGGGTGAATGAGCAGTTCTTC. Its translation is CSVVVSRGVNEQFF.